Listed here are 8 T cell receptor beta chains from one sample, sequenced in a study of T-cell memory formation after mild COVID-19. From the 5' RACE reads, TCRdb called clonotypes with MiXCR, one entry per CDR3 protein. The profile shows about 68,000 distinct CDR3 sequences, around 15% of them singletons. The sequenced sample was PBMCs or a T cell subset sorted from them (not recorded which). These receptors were obtained from an adult woman who had mild COVID-19 (a few samples of this study predate the infection). Cell type and time point are not known.

The chain uses TRBV20-1 and TRBJ2-3; perhaps TRBD2 as D (6 bases). This CDR3 region has 17 residues. Looked up from germline, CDR1 is DFQATT and CDR2 is SNEGSKA (reference sequence). The V end lost 0 bases, the J end lost 0 bases, and 16 bases lay between the germline ends. CDR3 amino acids: CSARDEWVGSSTDTQYF. CDR3 nucleotides: TGCAGTGCTAGAGATGAGTGGGTCGGGAGTAGCACAGATACGCAGTATTTT.

This clonotype appeared many times. The chain employs TRBV12-3 or TRBV12-4 and TRBJ2-7; 10 positions agree with TRBD1. V shed 2 bases, J shed 2 bases, and the junction held 6 bases outside the gene matches. The CDR3 has 16 residues. The CDR3 sequence is CASSLTGQGFPYEQYF. CDR3 sequence (DNA): TGTGCCAGCAGTTTAACGGGACAGGGGTTTCCCTACGAGCAGTACTTC.

The chain employs TRBV14 and TRBJ1-1; a possible D gene is TRBD1 (5 bases). The CDR3 sequence is 13 residues long. Looked up from germline, CDR1 is SGHDN and CDR2 is FVKESK. V was shortened by 0 bases and J by 3 bases, with 5 bases between the two germline ends. The CDR3 region is CASSQEGDTEAFF. The CDR3 DNA reads TGTGCCAGCAGCCAAGAGGGGGACACTGAAGCTTTCTTT. Full variable domain (outside the CDR3, taken from reference TRBV14 and TRBJ1-1): EAGVTQFPSHSVIEKGQTVTLRCDPISGHDNLYWYRRVMGKEIKFLLHFVKESKQDESGMPNNRFLAERTGGTYSTLKVQPAELEDSGVYFCASSQEGDTEAFFGQGTRLTVV.

In this sample, this clonotype turned up a few times. The V call is TRBV11-2, the J call TRBJ2-1; TRBD2 matches at 11 bases. The CDR3 has 16 residues. The germline gives CDR1 SGHAT, CDR2 FQNNGV. With 4 bases clipped from V and 6 bases from J, the junction kept 8 bases outside the gene matches. The CDR3 bases are TGTGCCAGCAGCTCCTCGGGACTAGCGGACTCCAATGAGCAGTTCTTC. Amino acids: CASSSSGLADSNEQFF.

The table lists this clonotype with a count of one. Germline is not matched at one junction end, which may reflect a read error. The V call is TRBV11-2, the J call TRBJ2-1; 13 bases line up with TRBD2. The CDR3 loop spans 15 amino acids. Germline V CDR1 and CDR2: SGHAT, FQNNGV. DNA for the CDR3: TGTGCCAGCAGCTTCACTGGTACTAGCGGGAGGGCCCTGGTCTTC. This gives the protein CASSFTGTSGRALVF.

V is TRBV7-9 and J is TRBJ2-1; D ambiguous. V lost 5 bases, J lost 6 bases, and 14 bases lay in between. Germline lookup yields CDR1 SEHNR and CDR2 FQNEAQ (reference sequence). The CDR3 has 14 residues. The CDR3: CASSPPVVLNEQFF. In DNA, the CDR3 is TGTGCCAGCAGCCCCCCGGTGGTGCTCAATGAGCAGTTCTTC.

A few counts support this clonotype. The chain employs TRBV7-9 and TRBJ2-7, with a tentative D call TRBD1 (6 bases). V dropped 6 bases and J dropped 6 bases, with 21 bases sitting between them. Germline CDR1 and CDR2: SEHNR and FQNEAQ (reference sequence). The CDR3 contains 15 residues. Here the CDR3 DNA reads TGTGCCAGCAGGCCTCAGGGGCCACCACTGCTCGAGCAGTACTTC. Translating gives CASRPQGPPLLEQYF.

This clonotype was seen a few times. The V and J genes are TRBV20-1 and TRBJ2-7, with 8 bases identical to TRBD2. Trimming cost V 3 bases and J 5 bases; bases outside gene matches: 9. The CDR3 loop spans 14 amino acids. Germline assignment: CDR1 DFQATT and CDR2 SNEGSKA (reference sequence). The CDR3 reads CSARHSGGWNEQYF. CDR3 DNA: TGCAGTGCTAGGCACAGCGGGGGTTGGAACGAGCAGTACTTC.